This is a list of T cell receptor beta chains from one sample in a study of T cell repertoires in aging, cancer and after chemotherapy. MiXCR was run by TCRdb on the multiplex PCR reads, yielding one entry per CDR3 protein. This sample has about 12,000 distinct CDR3 sequences, with about 31% found just once. The sample was blood. The receptors here all came from a human donor in good health. The donor label of this sample is uncertain. The CDR3 runs from the conserved cysteine through the conserved F or W. The order of the fields is V gene, clone size, CDR3 protein. Clone size is not always given. Where it is, it says once, few, many or a class for expanded clones.

TRBV29-1 | medium-sized | CSVGTGAWDTQYF
TRBV7-9 | few | CASSPRGNTEAFF
TRBV6-2/TRBV6-3 | few | CASSGGTGANYGYTF
TRBV6-5 | medium-sized | CASGSYGETQYF
TRBV18 | few | CASSPTAVEGYTF
TRBV30 | . | CAWNAVSGNTIYF
TRBV19 | . | CASSMLGGGAVHEQFF
TRBV20-1 | . | CSARESGVETQYF
TRBV19 | . | CASRRQGNTEAFF
TRBV18 | . | CASSPNKAGSATEAFF
TRBV15 | once | CATSARGGRETQYF
TRBV13 | . | CASSQRGRGEAFF
TRBV6-1 | few | CASRGQLTGELFF
TRBV20-1 | . | CSATRANTGELFF
TRBV6-5 | . | CASSYSGTNFEQFF
TRBV12-3/TRBV12-4 | few | CASSVDRADTIYF
TRBV7-9 | . | CASSLIEPNTF
TRBV27 | few | CASSLWWGDDDQPQHF
TRBV19 | . | CASSRSGGYEQYF
TRBV29-1 | medium-sized | CSVPRGGGEQYF
TRBV20-1 | . | CSARDAGQGDNEQFF
TRBV6-8 | . | CASSGGTSGGANEQFF
TRBV18 | medium-sized | CASSPFQGTGELFF
TRBV6-5 | . | CAISEGDRAGNTIYF
TRBV12-3/TRBV12-4 | . | CASSPGAVRDIYGYTF
TRBV20-1 | . | CSAITDTQYF
TRBV2 | . | CASRTTPEQFF
TRBV27 | few | CASSLSVTGQETQYF
TRBV11-1 | medium-sized | CASSLRGNNEKLFF
TRBV5-6 | few | CASSLLAGGRIGQFF
TRBV6-1 | . | CASSLYSQTGQPQHF
TRBV5-8 | few | CASSRTGSGQPQHF
TRBV27 | . | CASKTGGKPQHF
TRBV5-6 | . | CASSFGRGEETQYF
TRBV12-3/TRBV12-4 | . | CASSYGLGYGYTF
TRBV7-2 | few | CASSPGQAQGYTF
TRBV12-3/TRBV12-4 | . | CASSFALLWEQFF
TRBV19 | few | CASSRDRDYEQYF
TRBV5-5 | few | CASSGGLDKETQYF
TRBV6-6 | medium-sized | CASSYDGELFF
TRBV15 | medium-sized | CATSREKGVNTEAFF
TRBV18 | . | CARSLDYGYTF
TRBV5-6 | . | CASSLRVTGANVLTF
TRBV7-9 | . | CASSDYGVTYNEQFF
TRBV5-5 | . | CASSGTRVGGTQYF
TRBV20-1 | . | CSATLRDRVNNEQFF
TRBV6-5 | . | CASRSGRAGDNEQFF
TRBV7-9 | . | CASSRGQGEAAFF